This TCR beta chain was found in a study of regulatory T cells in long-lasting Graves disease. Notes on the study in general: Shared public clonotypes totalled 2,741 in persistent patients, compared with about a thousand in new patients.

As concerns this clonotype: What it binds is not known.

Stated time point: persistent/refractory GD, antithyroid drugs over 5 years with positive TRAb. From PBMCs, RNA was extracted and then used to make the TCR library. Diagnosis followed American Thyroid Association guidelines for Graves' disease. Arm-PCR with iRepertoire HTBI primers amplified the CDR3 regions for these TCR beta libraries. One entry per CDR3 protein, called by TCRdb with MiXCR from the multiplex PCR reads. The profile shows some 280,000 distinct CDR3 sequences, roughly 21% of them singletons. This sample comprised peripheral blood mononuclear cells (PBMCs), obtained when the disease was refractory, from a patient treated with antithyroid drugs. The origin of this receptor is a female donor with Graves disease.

As DNA, the CDR3 is TGTGCCACCAGCAGAGATTTGGCAGGCTCCTACGAGCAGTACTTC. Protein product: CATSRDLAGSYEQYF. The chain carries TRBV15 and TRBJ2-7, with D unresolved. Germline V gives CDR1 LNHNV, CDR2 YYDKDF (reference sequence). The germline V and J ends were trimmed by 0 bases and 0 bases, with 9 bases remaining between them. The CDR3 extends over 15 amino acids.